The 12 T cell receptor beta chains below all came from one sample that was sequenced in a study of Ad26.COV2.S vaccination and SARS-CoV-2 variants. Profiled with immunoSEQ multiplex PCR; TCRdb holds only in-frame clones, not every one. Among about 420,000 clones, roughly 90% were seen once, and the ten largest hold about 3.6%. Treatment specified: around 19 received Ad26.COV2.S at low or high dose, single or two shots; about 5 received placebo; per-sample allocation not given. Day 63 following the first vaccine or placebo injection was when the samples were taken. The specimen comprised peripheral blood, sampled in a trial of Ad26.COV2.S vaccine versus placebo. The receptor source for this set is a person aged 18-65 years who received the Ad26.COV2.S COVID-19 vaccine or a placebo.

This chain uses TRBV9 with TRBJ1-3; possible D gene TRBD1, 6 bases. This CDR3 is 14 amino acids long. Germline loops: CDR1 SGDLS, CDR2 YYNGEE. Trimming stripped 4 bases from V and 5 bases from J, with 13 bases between. The CDR3 DNA is TGTGCCAGCAGCTCGCTTGGACAGAGAAACACCATATATTTT. Translating gives CASSSLGQRNTIYF.

The chain carries TRBV6-6 and TRBJ2-7; TRBD1 agrees at 8 bases. V lost 5 bases, J lost 3 bases, and 6 bases stayed unmatched. Germline V lookup: CDR1 MNHNY, CDR2 SVGAGI (reference sequence). This CDR3 has 14 amino acids. Here the CDR3 reads CASSRSGGIYEQYF. The CDR3 DNA reads as TGTGCCAGCAGTCGTTCAGGGGGCATCTACGAGCAGTACTTC.

The chain has TRBV7-9 and TRBJ1-2; D remains ambiguous. From germline, CDR1 is SEHNR and CDR2 FQNEAQ (reference sequence). This CDR3 spans 15 amino acids. Deletions cut 2 bases from V and 1 base from J, with 11 bases between. CDR3: CASSLLSRVNYGYTF. The CDR3 coding sequence is TGTGCCAGCAGCTTACTAAGCCGGGTTAACTATGGCTACACCTTC.

The chain combines TRBV2 with TRBJ2-2; a possible D gene is TRBD2 (5 bases). The germline V and J ends were trimmed by 1 base and 3 bases, with 6 bases remaining between them. Germline V gives CDR1 SNHLY, CDR2 FYNNEI. The CDR3 runs to 14 residues. The CDR3 sequence: CASSEVGDTGELFF. DNA of the CDR3: TGTGCCAGCAGTGAAGTCGGGGACACCGGGGAGCTGTTTTTT.

The genes are TRBV7-9 and TRBJ2-2, with D perhaps TRBD2 (6 bases). The germline V gene has CDR1 SEHNR and CDR2 FQNEAQ (reference sequence). The CDR3 totals 17 residues. Trimming left V 5 bases short and J 6 bases short, with 22 bases between. This CDR3 reads CASSPSSGTGLSGELFF. The DNA for the CDR3 is TGTGCCAGCAGCCCTTCTTCCGGGACTGGTTTATCCGGGGAGCTGTTTTTT.

The chain recombines TRBV9 with TRBJ1-2; no clear D gene. V dropped 0 bases and J dropped 6 bases, with 9 bases sitting between them. Germline assignment: CDR1 SGDLS and CDR2 YYNGEE. The CDR3 spans 13 residues. As DNA, the CDR3 is TGTGCCAGCAGCGTAGGGGATCAAGATGGCTACACCTTC. Translation gives CASSVGDQDGYTF.

The V gene is TRBV7-8, the J gene TRBJ1-5; D remains unclear. Per the germline V gene, CDR1 is SGHVS and CDR2 is FQNEAQ. The ends were cut back, 4 bases at V and 7 bases at J, with 8 bases in the middle. The CDR3 loop spans 12 amino acids. The CDR3 region has the DNA TGTGCCAGCAGCTCCTTGTTACAGCCCCAGCATTTT. This encodes CASSSLLQPQHF.

This clone was picked up one time. The chain employs TRBV6-2 or TRBV6-3 and TRBJ2-5, with 7 bases lining up with TRBD2. The V and J ends lost 1 base and 5 bases, in that order; junction bases with no gene match: 1. CDR1 and CDR2 (germline): MNHEY, SVGEGT. This CDR3 comprises 13 residues. CDR3 protein: CASSYWGGETQYF. CDR3 coding DNA: TGTGCCAGCAGTTACTGGGGGGGGGAGACCCAGTACTTC.

V gene TRBV28 combines with J gene TRBJ1-2, with 7 bases fitting TRBD1. The CDR3 has 14 residues. V lost 4 bases and J lost 7; bases outside the gene matches: 9. Germline V gives CDR1 MDHEN, CDR2 SYDVKM. DNA for the CDR3: TGTGCCAGCAGTTATACAGGGGTGGAAGGTGGCTACACCTTC. Translating it yields CASSYTGVEGGYTF.

The gene calls are TRBV5-1 and TRBJ2-3; 8 nucleotides line up with TRBD2. This CDR3 region has 15 residues. Germline CDR1 and CDR2: SGHRS and YFSETQ. The ends lost 1 base at V and 2 bases at J; junction bases unmatched: 3. The CDR3 DNA sequence: TGCGCCAGCAGCTTGAGTAGCGGGACCACAGATACGCAGTATTTT. Amino acids: CASSLSSGTTDTQYF.

J is TRBJ2-2 and V is TRBV18; 7 nucleotides line up with TRBD2. V was pared by 2 bases and J by 3 bases, with 6 bases of the junction left unmatched. Germline-derived CDR1 and CDR2 are KGHSH and LQKENI. CDR3 length equals 16 residues. The CDR3 sequence is CASSPISGGDTGELFF. DNA of the CDR3: TGTGCCAGCTCACCAATATCGGGGGGAGACACCGGGGAGCTGTTTTTT.

The genes are TRBV18 and TRBJ1-4; no definite D call. The CDR3 extends over 13 amino acids. The germline V gene has CDR1 KGHSH and CDR2 LQKENI. Trimming removed 2 bases from V and 6 bases from J, with 7 bases in between. The CDR3 protein is CASSPKVDEKLFF. CDR3 bases: TGTGCCAGCTCACCAAAAGTCGATGAAAAACTGTTTTTT. Looking up the rest from reference TRBV18 and TRBJ1-4 gives the full variable domain: NAGVMQNPRHLVRRRGQEARLRCSPMKGHSHVYWYRQLPEEGLKFMVYLQKENIIDESGMPKERFSAEFPKEGPSILRIQQVVRGDSAAYFCASSPKVDEKLFFGSGTQLSVL.